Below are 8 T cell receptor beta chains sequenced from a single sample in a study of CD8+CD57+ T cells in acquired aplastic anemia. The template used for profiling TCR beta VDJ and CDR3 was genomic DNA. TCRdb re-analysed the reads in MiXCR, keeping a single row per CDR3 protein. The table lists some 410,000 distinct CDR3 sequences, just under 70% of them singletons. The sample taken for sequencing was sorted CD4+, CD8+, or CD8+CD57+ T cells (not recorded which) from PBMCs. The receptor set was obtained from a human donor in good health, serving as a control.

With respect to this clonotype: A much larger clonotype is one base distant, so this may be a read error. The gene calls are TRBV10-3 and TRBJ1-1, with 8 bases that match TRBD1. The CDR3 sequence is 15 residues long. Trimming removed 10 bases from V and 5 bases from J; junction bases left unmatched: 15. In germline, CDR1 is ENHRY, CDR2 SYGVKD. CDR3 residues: CASNFPTGVETEAFF. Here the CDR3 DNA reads TGTGCCAGCAATTTTCCGACAGGGGTTGAGACTGAAGCTTTCTTT.

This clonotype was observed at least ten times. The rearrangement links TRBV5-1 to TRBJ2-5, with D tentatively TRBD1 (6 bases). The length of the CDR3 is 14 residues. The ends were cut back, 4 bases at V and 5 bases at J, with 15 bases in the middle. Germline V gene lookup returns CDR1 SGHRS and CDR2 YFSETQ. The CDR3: CASSPLGGGETQYF. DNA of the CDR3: TGCGCCAGCAGCCCGCTTGGGGGCGGGGAGACCCAGTACTTC. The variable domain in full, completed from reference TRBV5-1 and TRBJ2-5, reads KAGVTQTPRYLIKTRGQQVTLSCSPISGHRSVSWYQQTPGQGLQFLFEYFSETQRNKGNFPGRFSGRQFSNSRSEMNVSTLELGDSALYLCASSPLGGGETQYFGPGTRLLVL.

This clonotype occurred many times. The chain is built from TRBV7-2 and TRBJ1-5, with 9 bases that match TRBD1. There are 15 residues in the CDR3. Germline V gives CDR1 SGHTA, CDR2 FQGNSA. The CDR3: CDSPGGQGRDQPQHF. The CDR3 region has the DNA TGTGACTCACCAGGGGGACAGGGACGGGATCAGCCCCAGCATTTT.

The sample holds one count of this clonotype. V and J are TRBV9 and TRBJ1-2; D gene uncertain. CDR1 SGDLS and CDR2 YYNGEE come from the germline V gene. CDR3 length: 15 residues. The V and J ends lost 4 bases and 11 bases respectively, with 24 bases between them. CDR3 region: CASSHVSADTKYYTF. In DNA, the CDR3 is TGTGCCAGCAGCCATGTAAGCGCAGATACGAAGTATTACACCTTC.

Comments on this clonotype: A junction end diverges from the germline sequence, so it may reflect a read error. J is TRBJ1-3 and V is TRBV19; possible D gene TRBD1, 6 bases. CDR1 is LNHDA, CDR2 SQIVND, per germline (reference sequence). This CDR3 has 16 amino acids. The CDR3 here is CASSPGDTGAGNAYGF. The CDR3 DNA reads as TGTGCCAGTAGCCCTGGGGATACGGGGGCTGGGAACGCCTATGGTTTT.

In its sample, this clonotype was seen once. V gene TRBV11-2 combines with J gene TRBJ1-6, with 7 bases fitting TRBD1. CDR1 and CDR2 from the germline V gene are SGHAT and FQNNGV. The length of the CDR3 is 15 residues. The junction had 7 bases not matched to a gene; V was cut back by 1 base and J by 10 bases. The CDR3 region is CASSLGQGGESPLHF. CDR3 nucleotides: TGTGCCAGCAGCTTAGGACAGGGAGGGGAATCACCCCTCCACTTT.

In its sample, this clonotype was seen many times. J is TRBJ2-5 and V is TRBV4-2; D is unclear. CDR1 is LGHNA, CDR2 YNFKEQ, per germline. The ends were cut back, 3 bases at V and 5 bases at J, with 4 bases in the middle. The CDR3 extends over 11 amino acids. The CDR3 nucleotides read TGTGCCAGCAGCCAGGCTGAGACCCAGTACTTC. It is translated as CASSQAETQYF.

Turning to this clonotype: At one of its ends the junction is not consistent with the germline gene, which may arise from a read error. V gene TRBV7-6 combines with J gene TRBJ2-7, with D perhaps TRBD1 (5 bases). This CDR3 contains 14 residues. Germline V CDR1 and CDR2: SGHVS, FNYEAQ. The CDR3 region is CASSWGTGQPQHFF. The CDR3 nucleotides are TGTGCCAGCAGCTGGGGCACGGGTCAGCCCCAGCATTTTTTC. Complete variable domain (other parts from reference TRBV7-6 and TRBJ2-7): GAGVSQSPRYKVTKRGQDVALRCDPISGHVSLYWYRQALGQGPEFLTYFNYEAQQDKSGLPNDRFSAERPEGSISTLTIQRTEQRDSAMYRCASSWGTGQPQHFFGPGTRLTVT.